Listed below are T cell receptor beta chains from one sample, sequenced in a study of blood T cell repertoires in COVID-19. Produced via immunoSEQ multiplex PCR; TCRdb's table is partial and in-frame only. The profile shows about 98,000 clones, roughly nine tenths of them singletons. Sequences were obtained from peripheral blood. These receptors all stem from a man between 65 and 85 years old with acute or convalescent COVID-19. The CDR3 runs from the conserved cysteine through the conserved F or W. Fields, in order: J gene, V gene, D gene, clone size, CDR3 protein, CDR3 DNA. The D gene is left open where the match is weak. Size is omitted from some rows. Given values are once, few, many or a class for expanded clones.

J gene: TRBJ1-2; V gene: TRBV30; D gene: .; clone size: .; CDR3 protein: CAWSSPGGYTF; CDR3 DNA: TGTGCCTGGAGCTCCCCAGGGGGCTACACCTTC
J gene: TRBJ1-1; V gene: TRBV4-1; D gene: .; clone size: .; CDR3 protein: CASSQDWPGGRDAEAFF; CDR3 DNA: TGCGCCAGCAGCCAAGATTGGCCGGGAGGGAGGGACGCGGAAGCTTTCTTT
J gene: TRBJ1-6; V gene: TRBV28; D gene: TRBD1; clone size: .; CDR3 protein: CASSLRTGVGSPLHF; CDR3 DNA: TGTGCCAGCAGTTTACGGACAGGGGTGGGTTCACCCCTCCACTTT
J gene: TRBJ2-7; V gene: TRBV5-1; D gene: TRBD1; clone size: .; CDR3 protein: CASSSGTGWSYEQYF; CDR3 DNA: TGCGCCAGCAGCTCAGGGACAGGGTGGAGTTACGAGCAGTACTTC
J gene: TRBJ2-6; V gene: TRBV19; D gene: .; clone size: .; CDR3 protein: CASSIGVSGANVLTF; CDR3 DNA: TGTGCCAGTAGTATCGGGGTCTCTGGGGCCAACGTCCTGACTTTC
J gene: TRBJ1-5; V gene: TRBV21-1; D gene: .; clone size: .; CDR3 protein: CASSKESKLQPQHF; CDR3 DNA: TGTGCCAGCAGCAAAGAGTCCAAACTTCAGCCCCAGCATTTT
J gene: TRBJ2-1; V gene: TRBV30; D gene: .; clone size: .; CDR3 protein: CAWRRGNYNEQFF; CDR3 DNA: TGTGCCTGGAGAAGGGGGAACTACAATGAGCAGTTCTTC
J gene: TRBJ2-3; V gene: TRBV19; D gene: .; clone size: .; CDR3 protein: CASSIGGSSTDTQYF; CDR3 DNA: TGTGCCAGTAGTATAGGAGGCAGTAGCACAGATACGCAGTATTTT
J gene: TRBJ1-2; V gene: TRBV7-8; D gene: TRBD1; clone size: .; CDR3 protein: CASSQTGDGYTF; CDR3 DNA: TGTGCCAGCAGTCAGACAGGGGATGGCTACACCTTC
J gene: TRBJ1-5; V gene: TRBV6-5; D gene: TRBD1; clone size: .; CDR3 protein: CASSWNRGTQPQHF; CDR3 DNA: TGTGCCAGCAGTTGGAACAGGGGCACTCAGCCCCAGCATTTT
J gene: TRBJ2-1; V gene: TRBV25-1; D gene: .; clone size: .; CDR3 protein: CASSEYSGTNNEQFF; CDR3 DNA: TGTGCCAGCAGTGAATATTCCGGGACAAACAATGAGCAGTTCTTC
J gene: TRBJ2-7; V gene: TRBV15; D gene: TRBD2; clone size: .; CDR3 protein: CATSIAGRSYEQYF; CDR3 DNA: TGTGCCACCAGCATAGCGGGACGGTCCTACGAGCAGTACTTC
J gene: TRBJ1-1; V gene: TRBV28; D gene: .; clone size: .; CDR3 protein: CASSLTGLNTEAFF; CDR3 DNA: TGTGCCAGCAGTTTAACGGGGTTGAACACTGAAGCTTTCTTT
J gene: TRBJ1-3; V gene: TRBV29-1; D gene: TRBD1; clone size: .; CDR3 protein: CSVATDRAGRNTIYF; CDR3 DNA: TGCAGCGTTGCCACAGACAGGGCGGGAAGAAACACCATATATTTT
J gene: TRBJ2-2; V gene: TRBV5-1; D gene: TRBD1; clone size: .; CDR3 protein: CASSPRTGNTGELFF; CDR3 DNA: TGCGCCAGCAGCCCCAGGACAGGGAACACCGGGGAGCTGTTTTTT
J gene: TRBJ2-2; V gene: TRBV3-1/TRBV3-2; D gene: .; clone size: .; CDR3 protein: CASSLGASRGNTGELFF; CDR3 DNA: TGTGCCAGCAGCCTGGGGGCGTCCCGAGGAAACACCGGGGAGCTGTTTTTT
J gene: TRBJ1-3; V gene: TRBV6-5; D gene: TRBD1; clone size: .; CDR3 protein: CASRRGPDSGNTIYF; CDR3 DNA: TGTGCCAGCAGGAGGGGGCCAGACTCTGGAAACACCATATATTTT
J gene: TRBJ1-6; V gene: TRBV4-1; D gene: .; clone size: .; CDR3 protein: CASSQVPVGLDSPLHF; CDR3 DNA: TGCGCCAGCAGCCAAGTGCCGGTCGGCCTAGACTCACCCCTCCACTTT
J gene: TRBJ1-2; V gene: TRBV7-9; D gene: TRBD1; clone size: .; CDR3 protein: CASSPGQGNYGYTF; CDR3 DNA: TGTGCCAGCAGCCCTGGACAGGGGAACTATGGCTACACCTTC
J gene: TRBJ1-3; V gene: TRBV2; D gene: .; clone size: .; CDR3 protein: CASSGIGTGNTIYF; CDR3 DNA: TGTGCCAGCAGTGGAATCGGTACTGGAAACACCATATATTTT
J gene: TRBJ1-4; V gene: TRBV28; D gene: TRBD1; clone size: .; CDR3 protein: CASSRDRAIGKLFF; CDR3 DNA: TGTGCCAGCAGTAGGGACAGGGCGATTGGAAAACTGTTTTTT
J gene: TRBJ1-1; V gene: TRBV9; D gene: .; clone size: .; CDR3 protein: CASSPGGPMNTEAFF; CDR3 DNA: TGTGCCAGCAGCCCAGGTGGGCCTATGAACACTGAAGCTTTCTTT
J gene: TRBJ2-1; V gene: TRBV5-1; D gene: TRBD1; clone size: .; CDR3 protein: CASSLGTGNNEQFF; CDR3 DNA: TGCGCCAGCAGCTTGGGGACAGGGAACAATGAGCAGTTCTTC
J gene: TRBJ2-5; V gene: TRBV28; D gene: TRBD1; clone size: .; CDR3 protein: CASSFDRGNTPETQYF; CDR3 DNA: TGTGCCAGCAGTTTCGACAGGGGAAACACGCCAGAGACCCAGTACTTC
J gene: TRBJ1-6; V gene: TRBV5-1; D gene: TRBD1; clone size: few; CDR3 protein: CASSPDRVSYRPLHF; CDR3 DNA: TGCGCCAGCAGCCCCGACAGGGTTTCTTATCGACCCCTCCACTTT
J gene: TRBJ2-5; V gene: TRBV9; D gene: TRBD2; clone size: .; CDR3 protein: CASSVEGTSGGGETQYF; CDR3 DNA: TGTGCCAGCAGCGTAGAGGGGACTAGCGGGGGAGGGGAGACCCAGTACTTC
J gene: TRBJ1-6; V gene: TRBV5-6; D gene: TRBD1; clone size: .; CDR3 protein: CASSEHPDRATYNSPLHF; CDR3 DNA: TGTGCCAGCAGCGAACACCCGGACAGGGCCACTTATAATTCACCCCTCCACTTT
J gene: TRBJ1-2; V gene: TRBV28; D gene: TRBD1; clone size: .; CDR3 protein: CASRNEGAVPYGYTF; CDR3 DNA: TGTGCCAGCAGAAATGAGGGGGCGGTTCCCTATGGCTACACCTTC
J gene: TRBJ2-2; V gene: TRBV5-1; D gene: .; clone size: .; CDR3 protein: CASSPASIPDTGELFF; CDR3 DNA: TGCGCCAGCAGCCCTGCTAGTATCCCGGACACCGGGGAGCTGTTTTTT